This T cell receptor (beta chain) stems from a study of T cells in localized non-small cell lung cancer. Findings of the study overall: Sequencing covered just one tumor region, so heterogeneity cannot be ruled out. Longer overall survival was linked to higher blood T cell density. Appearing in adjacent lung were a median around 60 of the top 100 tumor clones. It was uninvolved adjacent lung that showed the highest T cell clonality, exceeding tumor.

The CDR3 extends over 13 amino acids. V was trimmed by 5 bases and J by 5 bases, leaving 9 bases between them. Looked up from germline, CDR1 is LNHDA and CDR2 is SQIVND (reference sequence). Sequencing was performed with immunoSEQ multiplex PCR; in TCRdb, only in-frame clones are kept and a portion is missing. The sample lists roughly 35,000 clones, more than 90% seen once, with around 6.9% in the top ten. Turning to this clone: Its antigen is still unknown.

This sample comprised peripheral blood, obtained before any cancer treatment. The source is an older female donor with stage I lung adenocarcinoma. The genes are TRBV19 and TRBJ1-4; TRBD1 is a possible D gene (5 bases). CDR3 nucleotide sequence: TGTGCCAGTAGTTCAGACAGAAATGAAAAACTGTTTTTT. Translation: CASSSDRNEKLFF.